These 8 T cell receptor beta chains were all obtained from the same sample, sequenced in a study of T cell changes during pregnancy in multiple sclerosis. Clones were sequenced by immunoSEQ multiplex PCR, and TCRdb holds only the in-frame ones, with some missing. The sample gives about 61,000 clones, about 87% of which show up once; almost 0.9% is in the top ten. Here the sequenced sample was peripheral blood, taken in the first trimester of pregnancy. The origin of the receptors is a female donor in good health, enrolled as a control in a pregnancy study.

This clone was found once. The J gene is TRBJ1-4, the V gene TRBV30; 10 positions agree with TRBD1. Looked up from germline, CDR1 is GTSNPN and CDR2 is SVGIG (reference sequence). The junction had 7 bases not matched to a gene; V was cut back by 8 bases and J by 7 bases. CDR3 length: 13 residues. The CDR3 DNA reads TGTGCCACAACCCGGGACAGGGGTGAAAAACTGTTTTTT. The encoded protein is CATTRDRGEKLFF.

The chain has TRBV11-2 and TRBJ1-4; tentative D call: TRBD1 (6 bases). V lost 5 bases and J lost 5, with 9 bases in between. Germline assignment: CDR1 SGHAT and CDR2 FQNNGV. This CDR3 region has 13 residues. CDR3 sequence (DNA): TGTGCCAGCAGCCGAGACAGGAATGAAAAACTGTTTTTT. It is translated as CASSRDRNEKLFF.

This chain connects TRBV9 to TRBJ1-2; D is undetermined. Trimming removed 0 bases at V and 4 bases at J, with 13 bases between. The length of the CDR3 is 15 residues. Germline V CDR1 and CDR2: SGDLS, YYNGEE. The CDR3 is CASSVDILPTYGYTF. The CDR3 bases are TGTGCCAGCAGCGTAGATATACTCCCAACCTATGGCTACACCTTC.

J is TRBJ1-1 and V is TRBV2; D uncertain. Germline loops: CDR1 SNHLY, CDR2 FYNNEI. Trimming took off 3 bases at V and 1 base at J, with 12 bases between the two ends. The CDR3 is 15 amino acids. This CDR3 is CASSESSVANTEAFF. In nucleotides, the CDR3 is TGTGCCAGCAGTGAGTCGAGCGTAGCGAACACTGAAGCTTTCTTT.

The chain is built from TRBV7-2 and TRBJ2-3; weak D call: TRBD1 (5 bases). The CDR3 contains 14 residues. V gave up 5 bases and J gave up 2 bases, with 11 bases separating them. Germline assignment: CDR1 SGHTA and CDR2 FQGNSA. The CDR3 sequence: CASSPGWATDTQYF. The CDR3 DNA follows: TGTGCCAGCAGCCCAGGGTGGGCCACAGATACGCAGTATTTT.

The chain recombines TRBV4-2 with TRBJ2-3; D may be TRBD1 (7 bases). Germline V CDR1 and CDR2: LGHNA, YNFKEQ. V was cut by 4 bases and J by 5 bases, with 19 bases left in between. The CDR3 totals 16 residues. For the CDR3, the DNA is TGTGCCAGCAGCCCAGGGGGGCGGGGTAACGTAGATACGCAGTATTTT. It yields the protein CASSPGGRGNVDTQYF.

The chain has TRBV7-2 and TRBJ1-2; D is uncertain. The germline V gene encodes CDR1 SGHTA and CDR2 FQGNSA. Trimming stripped 5 bases from V and 4 bases from J, with 14 bases between. The CDR3 spans 14 residues. In DNA, the CDR3 is TGTGCCAGCAGCCCGGCCGGGGATCCCTATGGCTACACCTTC. This encodes CASSPAGDPYGYTF.

V and J are TRBV5-6 and TRBJ1-2; 9 bases align to TRBD1. In germline, CDR1 is SGHDT, CDR2 YYEEEE. CDR3 length: 15 residues. The V gene end was trimmed by 0 bases and the J gene end by 1 base; junction bases not matched to a gene: 1. The CDR3 DNA is TGTGCCAGCAGCTTGGCGGGACAGGGTAACTATGGCTACACCTTC. Residues: CASSLAGQGNYGYTF.